The 20 T cell receptor beta chains listed next were all sequenced from one sample in a study of blood T cell repertoires in COVID-19. Assay used: immunoSEQ multiplex PCR; TCRdb lists only in-frame clones, some missing. The repertoire holds tens of thousands of clones, with more than 70% as singletons. Sequenced material: peripheral blood. Receptors originate from a man in his 70s with COVID-19, enrolled during active disease.

The genes are TRBV4-1 and TRBJ2-7; D remains unclear. The V end lost 5 bases, the J end lost 0 bases, and 8 bases lay between the germline ends. CDR1 is MGHRA, CDR2 YSYEKL, per germline. The CDR3 has 13 residues. DNA of the CDR3: TGCGCCAGCAGCGGCTCAGACTCCTACGAGCAGTACTTC. Amino acid sequence: CASSGSDSYEQYF.

The rearrangement joins TRBV20-1 to TRBJ2-7; 8 bases map to TRBD2. The J segment lost 0 bases and the V segment lost 3 bases, leaving 4 bases of the junction unmatched. The CDR3 sequence is 14 residues long. Germline V lookup: CDR1 DFQATT, CDR2 SNEGSKA (reference sequence). Written as DNA, the CDR3 is TGCAGTGCTAGTGGTAGCGGGGCCTCCTACGAGCAGTACTTC. It translates to CSASGSGASYEQYF.

The rearrangement links TRBV15 to TRBJ1-2, with a tentative D call TRBD1 (5 bases). The CDR3 extends over 15 amino acids. Deletions cut 2 bases from V and 4 bases from J, with 14 bases between. The germline V gene encodes CDR1 LNHNV and CDR2 YYDKDF (reference sequence). The CDR3 DNA sequence: TGTGCCACCAGCAGACGAGGGGAGGACCTCTATGGCTACACCTTC. As protein: CATSRRGEDLYGYTF.

The CDR3 region is CASSQGDTNNSPLHF. The CDR3 nucleotides are TGCGCCAGCAGCCAAGGAGACACCAATAATTCACCCCTCCACTTT. V gene TRBV4-3 combines with J gene TRBJ1-6; D is undetermined. Looked up from germline, CDR1 is LGHNA and CDR2 is YSLEER. Trimming took off 1 base at V and 5 bases at J, with 9 bases between the two ends. The CDR3 loop spans 15 amino acids.

This clone turned up a few times. The rearrangement uses TRBV7-3 and TRBJ2-1; 10 nucleotides align to TRBD2. This CDR3 has 15 residues. The germline gives CDR1 SGHTA, CDR2 FQGTGA. The junction had 2 bases not matched to a gene; V was cut back by 3 bases and J by 3 bases. CDR3 loop: CASSFRTSGYNEQFF. The CDR3, as DNA: TGTGCCAGCAGCTTTAGGACTAGCGGCTACAATGAGCAGTTCTTC.

This clone was seen a handful of times. The chain recombines TRBV27 with TRBJ2-1; 15 bases are shared with TRBD2. CDR1 is MNHEY, CDR2 SMNVEV, per germline (reference sequence). Trimming took 7 bases from V and 13 from J; bases not matched to a gene: 8. This CDR3 has 14 amino acids. The CDR3 sequence is CASTSRTSGRAQFF. The CDR3 region has the DNA TGTGCCAGCACCTCTCGGACTAGCGGGAGGGCCCAGTTCTTC.

The chain links TRBV7-8 to TRBJ2-7, with D perhaps TRBD1 (6 bases). The CDR3 contains 14 residues. The V and J ends lost 1 base and 2 bases respectively, with 9 bases between them. From germline, CDR1 is SGHVS and CDR2 FQNEAQ. The DNA of the CDR3 is TGTGCCAGCAGCTTAGTAGCAGGGGCCTACGAGCAGTACTTC. Protein product: CASSLVAGAYEQYF.

The chain joins TRBV19 to TRBJ2-7; 7 positions match TRBD2. The CDR3 runs to 14 residues. Germline values: CDR1 LNHDA, CDR2 SQIVND (reference sequence). V was clipped by 5 bases and J by 3 bases; unmatched bases: 7. In DNA, the CDR3 is TGTGCCAGTAGTGCGACCGGGACTAACTACGAGCAGTACTTC. This sequence encodes CASSATGTNYEQYF.

The chain employs TRBV19 and TRBJ2-1; the D gene is possibly TRBD2 (5 bases). Trimming pared 4 bases from V and 10 bases from J, leaving 8 bases between. This CDR3 contains 11 residues. Germline lookup yields CDR1 LNHDA and CDR2 SQIVND (reference sequence). The CDR3 spells CASSRTWEQFF. For the CDR3, the DNA is TGTGCCAGTAGTAGGACTTGGGAGCAGTTCTTC.

The chain recombines TRBV6-4 with TRBJ2-2; TRBD2 might be the D (5 bases). V lost 4 bases and J lost 4, with 10 bases in between. The CDR3 sequence is 14 residues long. Per germline, CDR1 MRHNA and CDR2 SNTAGT. The CDR3 DNA reads TGTGCCAGCAGTGTAAGCGGCGGCACCGGGGAGCTGTTTTTT. Translation: CASSVSGGTGELFF.

This clone has only one observation. V and J are TRBV28 and TRBJ2-7; the D gene is possibly TRBD1 (5 bases). Germline-derived CDR1 and CDR2 are MDHEN and SYDVKM. Trimming pared 5 bases from V and 4 bases from J, leaving 18 bases between. The CDR3 totals 15 residues. The CDR3 spells CASSLPPRGLYEQYF. In nucleotides, the CDR3 is TGTGCCAGCAGTCTCCCTCCTAGGGGCCTTTACGAGCAGTACTTC.

The V and J genes are TRBV7-9 and TRBJ1-1; D possibly corresponds to TRBD1 (5 bases). Trimming took off 2 bases at V and 3 bases at J, with 10 bases between the two ends. Germline V gives CDR1 SEHNR, CDR2 FQNEAQ (reference sequence). The CDR3 contains 14 residues. The CDR3, as DNA: TGTGCCAGCAGCTTACCAGGGCGGTACACTGAAGCTTTCTTT. Its protein product is CASSLPGRYTEAFF.

The chain employs TRBV21-1 and TRBJ1-6; TRBD1, as called in the table, went unchecked against the DNA. TRBV21-1 is a known pseudogene. CDR3 length equals 15 residues. Here the CDR3 reads CASSKIRPGDSPLHF. In DNA form, the CDR3 reads TGTGCCAGCAGCAAAATTCGACCAGGGGATTCACCCCTCCACTTT.

In this sample, this clone turned up once. This chain connects TRBV15 to TRBJ1-2; D may be TRBD1 (6 bases). Germline V gene data show CDR1 as LNHNV and CDR2 as YYDKDF (reference sequence). The CDR3 loop spans 15 amino acids. With 0 bases removed from V and 4 bases from J, the gap between germline ends came to 12 bases. CDR3 protein: CATSREQGHSYGYTF. The CDR3 nucleotides are TGTGCCACCAGCAGAGAACAGGGCCACAGCTATGGCTACACCTTC.

V is TRBV5-1 and J is TRBJ2-7; TRBD1 is a possible D gene (5 bases). The V gene lost 4 bases and the J gene lost 0 bases, with 11 bases spanning the gap. From germline, CDR1 is SGHRS and CDR2 YFSETQ. The CDR3 runs 14 residues. The DNA of the CDR3 is TGCGCCAGCAGCCCCGCAGACAGCTCCTACGAGCAGTACTTC. This codes for CASSPADSSYEQYF.

The chain joins TRBV11-3 to TRBJ2-5; D might be TRBD2 (5 bases). The germline V gene encodes CDR1 SGHNT and CDR2 YENEEA. Trimming removed 0 bases from V and 3 bases from J, with 11 bases in between. This CDR3 has 15 residues. The CDR3 is CASSLDAGMKETQYF. CDR3 DNA sequence: TGTGCCAGCAGCTTAGATGCCGGGATGAAAGAGACCCAGTACTTC.

J is TRBJ1-2 and V is TRBV19; D ambiguous. The CDR3 contains 14 residues. V gave up 5 bases and J gave up 4 bases, with 14 bases separating them. CDR1 is LNHDA, CDR2 SQIVND, per germline (reference sequence). Here the CDR3 reads CASSLMGGPYGYTF. In DNA form, the CDR3 reads TGTGCCAGTAGTCTGATGGGAGGGCCCTATGGCTACACCTTC. Drawing the rest from reference TRBV19 and TRBJ1-2, the complete variable domain is DGGITQSPKYLFRKEGQNVTLSCEQNLNHDAMYWYRQDPGQGLRLIYYSQIVNDFQKGDIAEGYSVSREKKESFPLTVTSAQKNPTAFYLCASSLMGGPYGYTFGSGTRLTVV.

This sequence joins TRBV14 and TRBJ2-7; 15 positions agree with TRBD2. V dropped 3 bases and J dropped 6; count of bases not matched to a gene: 9. The germline CDR1 and CDR2 sequences are SGHDN and FVKESK. The CDR3 runs to 17 residues. In DNA, the CDR3 is TGTGCCAGCAGCCACGGGACTAGCGGGAGGAGATCCCTCGAGCAGTACTTC. Translating it yields CASSHGTSGRRSLEQYF.

This clone was found once. V usage is TRBV11-3 and J usage is TRBJ1-1, with D possibly matching TRBD1 (5 bases). Germline V gene data show CDR1 as SGHNT and CDR2 as YENEEA. V was pared by 1 base and J by 0 bases, with 12 bases between. The CDR3 consists of 16 residues. CDR3 loop: CASSLGGGDMNTEAFF. The CDR3 DNA follows: TGTGCCAGCAGCTTAGGCGGGGGAGACATGAACACTGAAGCTTTCTTT.

V gene TRBV7-2 combines with J gene TRBJ1-5; no firm D call. Germline CDR1 reads SGHTA; CDR2 reads FQGNSA. Trimming stripped 4 bases from V and 1 base from J, with 5 bases between. The CDR3 loop spans 13 amino acids. CDR3: CASSSQSNQPQHF. The CDR3 DNA reads as TGTGCCAGCAGCTCCCAAAGCAATCAGCCCCAGCATTTT.